The sequence of this T cell receptor (beta chain) was determined in a study of metastatic and nonmetastatic thyroid tumors. From the PCR reads, TCRdb re-called clones with MiXCR. The table includes just under 60,000 clones, 15% to 20% detected once. This clone was recorded many times. This sample includes further DNA sequences coding for the same CDR3. Among the patients, none had received any treatment before thyroid surgery. V lost 3 bases to trimming and J lost 8 bases; unmatched junction nucleotides: 13. The CDR3 sequence is 15 residues long. Germline V gene data show CDR1 as SGDLS and CDR2 as YYNGEE.

The sequence derives from a male donor with papillary thyroid cancer or a benign thyroid nodule (not recorded which). Some clones in this sample may be carry-over from other donors' samples. V usage is TRBV9 and J usage is TRBJ1-2; 7 bases map to TRBD1. The sample was blood. The CDR3 protein is CASSATSTGVRGYTF. The CDR3 DNA is TGTGCCAGCAGCGCGACCTCTACAGGGGTTAGGGGCTACACCTTC. Supplemented by reference TRBV9 and TRBJ1-2, the full variable domain reads DSGVTQTPKHLITATGQRVTLRCSPRSGDLSVYWYQQSLDQGLQFLIQYYNGEERAKGNILERFSAQQFPDLHSELNLSSLELGDSALYFCASSATSTGVRGYTFGSGTRLTVV.